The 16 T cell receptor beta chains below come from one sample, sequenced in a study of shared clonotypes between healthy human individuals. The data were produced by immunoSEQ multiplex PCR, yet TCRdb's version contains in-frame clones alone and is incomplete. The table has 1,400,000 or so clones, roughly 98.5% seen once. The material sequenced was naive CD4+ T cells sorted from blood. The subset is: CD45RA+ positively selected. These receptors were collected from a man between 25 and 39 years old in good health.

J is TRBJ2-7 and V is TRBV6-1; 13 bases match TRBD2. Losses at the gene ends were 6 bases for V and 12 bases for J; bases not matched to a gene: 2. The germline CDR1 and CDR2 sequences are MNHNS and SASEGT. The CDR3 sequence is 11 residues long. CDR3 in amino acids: CASRLAGGRYF. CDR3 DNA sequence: TGTGCCAGCAGACTAGCGGGGGGGCGGTACTTC.

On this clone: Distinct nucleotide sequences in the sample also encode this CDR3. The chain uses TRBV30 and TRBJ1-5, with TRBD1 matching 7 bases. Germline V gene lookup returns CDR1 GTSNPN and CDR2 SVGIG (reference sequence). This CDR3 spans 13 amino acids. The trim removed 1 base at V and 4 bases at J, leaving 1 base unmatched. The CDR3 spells CAWSGDSNQPQHF. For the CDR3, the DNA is TGTGCCTGGAGTGGGGACAGTAATCAGCCCCAGCATTTT.

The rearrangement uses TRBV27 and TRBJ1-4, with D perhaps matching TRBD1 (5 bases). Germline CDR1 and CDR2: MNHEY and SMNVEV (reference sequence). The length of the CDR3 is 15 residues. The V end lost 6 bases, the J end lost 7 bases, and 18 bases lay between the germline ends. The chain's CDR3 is CASRLSPLGGEKLFF. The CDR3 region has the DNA TGTGCCAGCAGGTTAAGTCCGCTCGGGGGTGAAAAACTGTTTTTT.

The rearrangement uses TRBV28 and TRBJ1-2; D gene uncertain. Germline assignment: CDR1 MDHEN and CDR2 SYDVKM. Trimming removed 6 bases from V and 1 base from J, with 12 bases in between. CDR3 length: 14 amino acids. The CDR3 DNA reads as TGTGCCAGCAGCTCAAGGACGGTTAACTATGGCTACACCTTC. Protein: CASSSRTVNYGYTF.

CDR3 coding DNA: TGCGCCAGCAGCTTGGTGGGACTAGCGGGAAAGGCGGATGAGCAGTTCTTC. Translating gives CASSLVGLAGKADEQFF. The J gene is TRBJ2-1, the V gene TRBV5-1; 13 bases are shared with TRBD2. After removal of 0 bases from V and 8 bases from J, the junction contained 8 bases not matched to a gene. There are 17 residues in the CDR3. Germline-derived CDR1 and CDR2 are SGHRS and YFSETQ.

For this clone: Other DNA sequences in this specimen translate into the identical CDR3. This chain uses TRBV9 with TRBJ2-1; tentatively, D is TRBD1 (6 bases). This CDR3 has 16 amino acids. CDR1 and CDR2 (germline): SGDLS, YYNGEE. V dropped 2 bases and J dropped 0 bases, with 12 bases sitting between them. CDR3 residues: CASSVLGGSSYNEQFF. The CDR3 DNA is TGTGCCAGCAGCGTGTTAGGGGGAAGCTCCTACAATGAGCAGTTCTTC.

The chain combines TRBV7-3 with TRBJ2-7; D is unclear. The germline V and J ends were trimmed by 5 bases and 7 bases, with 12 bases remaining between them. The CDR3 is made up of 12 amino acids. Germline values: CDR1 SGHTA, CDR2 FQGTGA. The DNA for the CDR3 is TGTGCCAGCAGCCCTGGGCAGCTTGAGCAGTACTTC. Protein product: CASSPGQLEQYF.

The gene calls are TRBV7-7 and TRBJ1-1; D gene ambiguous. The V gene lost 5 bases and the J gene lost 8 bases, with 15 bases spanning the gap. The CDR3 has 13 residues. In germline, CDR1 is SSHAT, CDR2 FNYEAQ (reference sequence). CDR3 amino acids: CASSNGFGVEAFF. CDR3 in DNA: TGTGCCAGCAGCAACGGGTTTGGGGTGGAAGCTTTCTTT.

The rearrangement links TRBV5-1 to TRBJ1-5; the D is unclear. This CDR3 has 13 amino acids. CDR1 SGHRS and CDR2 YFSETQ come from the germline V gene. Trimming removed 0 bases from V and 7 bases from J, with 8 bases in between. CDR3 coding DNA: TGCGCCAGCAGCTTGGAGAGACACCAGCCCCAGCATTTT. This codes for CASSLERHQPQHF.

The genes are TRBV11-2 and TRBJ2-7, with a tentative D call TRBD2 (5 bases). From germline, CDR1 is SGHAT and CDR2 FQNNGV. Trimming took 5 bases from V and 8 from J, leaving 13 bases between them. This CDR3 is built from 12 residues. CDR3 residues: CASSEAAAKQYF. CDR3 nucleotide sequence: TGTGCCAGCAGCGAAGCGGCGGCTAAGCAGTACTTC.

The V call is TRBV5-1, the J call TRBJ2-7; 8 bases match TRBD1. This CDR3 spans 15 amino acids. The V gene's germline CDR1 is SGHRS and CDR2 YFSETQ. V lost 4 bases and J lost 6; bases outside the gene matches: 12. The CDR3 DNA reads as TGCGCCAGCAGCATACGGACAGGGTGGGCTGGCGAGCAGTACTTC. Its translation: CASSIRTGWAGEQYF.

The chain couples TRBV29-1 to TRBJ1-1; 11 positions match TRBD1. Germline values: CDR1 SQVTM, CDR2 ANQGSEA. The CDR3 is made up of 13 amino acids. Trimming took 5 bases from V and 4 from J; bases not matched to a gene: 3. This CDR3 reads CSVSGTGGTEAFF. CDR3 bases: TGCAGCGTTTCCGGGACAGGGGGCACTGAAGCTTTCTTT.

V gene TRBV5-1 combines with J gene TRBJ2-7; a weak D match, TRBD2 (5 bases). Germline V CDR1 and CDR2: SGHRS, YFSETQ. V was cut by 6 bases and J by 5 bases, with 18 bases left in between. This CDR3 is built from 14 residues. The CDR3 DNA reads TGCGCCAGCAAGCCCGGACGGGATAGCAACGAGCAGTACTTC. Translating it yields CASKPGRDSNEQYF.

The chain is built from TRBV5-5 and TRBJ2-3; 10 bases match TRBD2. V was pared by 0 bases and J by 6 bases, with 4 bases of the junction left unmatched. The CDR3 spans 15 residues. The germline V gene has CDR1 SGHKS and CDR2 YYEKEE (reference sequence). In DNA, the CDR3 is TGTGCCAGCAGCTTGGTTCTAGCGGGGGAGGATACGCAGTATTTT. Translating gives CASSLVLAGEDTQYF.

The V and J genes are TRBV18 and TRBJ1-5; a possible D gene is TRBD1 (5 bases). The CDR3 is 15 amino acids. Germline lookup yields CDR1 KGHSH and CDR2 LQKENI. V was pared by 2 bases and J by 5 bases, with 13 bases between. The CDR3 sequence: CASSPGDSSYQPQHF. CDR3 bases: TGTGCCAGCTCACCAGGAGACAGTTCGTATCAGCCCCAGCATTTT.

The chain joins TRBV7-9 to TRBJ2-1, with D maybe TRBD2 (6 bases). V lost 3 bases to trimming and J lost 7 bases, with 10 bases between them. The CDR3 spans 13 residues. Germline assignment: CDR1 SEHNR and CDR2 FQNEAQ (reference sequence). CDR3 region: CASSFSGRNEQFF. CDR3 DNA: TGTGCCAGCAGCTTCTCAGGGAGGAATGAGCAGTTCTTC.